Below are 20 T cell receptor beta chains sequenced from a single sample in a study of vaccination effects on CD4 cells after COVID-19. Within the ViraFEST assay, antigen-specific CD4+ T cells underwent expansion with viral peptide pools prior to sequencing. The culture ran for less than 12 days, and then CD4+ T cells were isolated. The person was diagnosed with PCR-confirmed SARS-CoV-2 infection between March and December 2020. These receptors' antigens are unknown. Repertoires were generated with immunoSEQ multiplex PCR, while TCRdb's copy carries only in-frame clones and drops some. Of around 40,000 clones in the sample, around 80% are singletons; the top ten hold less than 30%. This material consisted of CD4+ T cells from PBMCs cultured with a peptide pool, taken before COVID-19 vaccination. These receptors were collected from a human donor who had a prior SARS-CoV-2 infection.

V is TRBV9 and J is TRBJ2-1; perhaps TRBD2 as D (5 bases). Trimming shortened V by 3 bases and J by 4 bases, and 14 bases separated the two germline ends. There are 15 residues in the CDR3. CDR1 is SGDLS and CDR2 is YYNGEE in the germline V gene. The CDR3 DNA reads as TGTGCCAGCAGCGCCCAGCGGCAACCTTACAATGAGCAGTTCTTC. Its translation: CASSAQRQPYNEQFF. Variable domain in full (rest from reference TRBV9 and TRBJ2-1): DSGVTQTPKHLITATGQRVTLRCSPRSGDLSVYWYQQSLDQGLQFLIQYYNGEERAKGNILERFSAQQFPDLHSELNLSSLELGDSALYFCASSAQRQPYNEQFFGPGTRLTVL.

This chain connects TRBV6-5 to TRBJ1-4; maybe TRBD1 (6 bases). This CDR3 spans 15 amino acids. Trimming took off 0 bases at V and 8 bases at J, with 13 bases between the two ends. The V gene's germline CDR1 is MNHEY and CDR2 SVGAGI. The CDR3 DNA reads as TGTGCCAGCAGTTACTCAGGGACACCAGGGGAAAAACTGTTTTTT. Translating gives CASSYSGTPGEKLFF.

The V call is TRBV5-1, the J call TRBJ2-1; weak D call: TRBD2 (6 bases). The CDR3 contains 17 residues. Germline CDR1 is SGHRS and CDR2 is YFSETQ. V dropped 0 bases and J dropped 9 bases, with 22 bases sitting between them. The CDR3 loop reads CASSLVGTGAGPGEQFF. The CDR3 DNA is TGCGCCAGCAGCTTGGTAGGGACTGGCGCCGGGCCGGGTGAGCAGTTCTTC.

V usage is TRBV19 and J usage is TRBJ1-1; weak D call: TRBD1 (6 bases). V gave up 3 bases and J gave up 10 bases, with 15 bases separating them. Germline V gene sequence: CDR1 LNHDA, CDR2 SQIVND (reference sequence). The CDR3 totals 13 residues. For the CDR3, the DNA is TGTGCCAGTAGTATTAGCCGCGAACAGGGAGCTTTCTTT. Amino acid sequence: CASSISREQGAFF.

The chain joins TRBV29-1 to TRBJ2-5, with D unresolved. Trimming removed 4 bases from V and 5 bases from J, with 8 bases in between. There are 11 residues in the CDR3. From germline, CDR1 is SQVTM and CDR2 ANQGSEA. The CDR3 spells CSVGNGETQYF. The CDR3 DNA sequence: TGCAGCGTTGGAAACGGGGAGACCCAGTACTTC.

The chain joins TRBV5-6 to TRBJ2-5; 7 bases agree with TRBD1. Losses at the gene ends were 3 bases for V and 3 bases for J; bases not matched to a gene: 8. The length of the CDR3 is 15 residues. Germline V gene data show CDR1 as SGHDT and CDR2 as YYEEEE. In DNA form, the CDR3 reads TGTGCCAGCAGCTGGCCGGGACAGCCGAAAGAGACCCAGTACTTC. This sequence encodes CASSWPGQPKETQYF.

This rearrangement joins TRBV19 to TRBJ2-7, with TRBD2 matching over 11 bases. V dropped 2 bases and J dropped 3; count of bases not matched to a gene: 3. This CDR3 contains 15 residues. Germline V gene lookup returns CDR1 LNHDA and CDR2 SQIVND (reference sequence). This chain's CDR3 is CASSISSGGNYEQYF. CDR3 bases: TGTGCCAGTAGTATATCTAGCGGGGGGAACTACGAGCAGTACTTC.

The chain is built from TRBV29-1 and TRBJ2-3; 9 positions match TRBD2. Per germline, CDR1 SQVTM and CDR2 ANQGSEA. The CDR3 contains 14 residues. V gave up 4 bases and J gave up 8 bases; unmatched junction bases: 10. CDR3 sequence (DNA): TGCAGCGTTGCCGCGGGAGGGCCTCGCGGTACGCAGTATTTT. Translating gives CSVAAGGPRGTQYF.

The chain has TRBV19 and TRBJ2-1; 7 bases agree with TRBD2. The germline gives CDR1 LNHDA, CDR2 SQIVND (reference sequence). With V trimmed by 9 bases and J by 0 bases, 8 bases remained unmatched. The CDR3 has 15 residues. As DNA, the CDR3 is TGTGCCAGCCGAAGAGCGGGAAGCTCCTACAATGAGCAGTTCTTC. This sequence encodes CASRRAGSSYNEQFF.

This clone was seen just once. This rearrangement joins TRBV9 to TRBJ2-1; 7 bases are shared with TRBD2. The CDR3 covers 15 residues. With 4 bases clipped from V and 4 bases from J, the junction kept 8 bases outside the gene matches. The germline V gene encodes CDR1 SGDLS and CDR2 YYNGEE. The CDR3 bases are TGTGCCAGCAGCCCAGCTAGCGGAACTTACAATGAGCAGTTCTTC. Residues: CASSPASGTYNEQFF.

V usage is TRBV5-8 and J usage is TRBJ1-1; TRBD1 matches 7 bases. The CDR3 is 15 residues long. With 0 bases clipped from V and 3 bases from J, the junction kept 5 bases outside the gene matches. Germline V gene sequence: CDR1 SGHTS, CDR2 YDEGEE. The CDR3 spells CASSLAAGGDTEAFF. DNA for the CDR3: TGTGCCAGCAGCTTGGCTGCAGGGGGGGACACTGAAGCTTTCTTT. Based on the CDR3 plus reference TRBV5-8 and TRBJ1-1, the full variable domain is EAGVTQSPTHLIKTRGQQATLRCSPISGHTSVYWYQQALGLGLQFLLWYDEGEERNRGNFPPRFSGRQFPNYSSELNVNALELEDSALYLCASSLAAGGDTEAFFGQGTRLTVV.

This clone was detected only once. The chain links TRBV9 to TRBJ2-7; tentatively, D is TRBD2 (5 bases). This CDR3 has 16 residues. Germline CDR1 SGDLS, CDR2 YYNGEE. V lost 3 bases to trimming and J lost 2 bases, with 18 bases between them. CDR3 amino acids: CASSASDPSLPYEQYF. The CDR3 DNA follows: TGTGCCAGCAGCGCGTCGGACCCTAGCCTACCCTACGAGCAGTACTTC.

J is TRBJ2-3 and V is TRBV10-3; no firm D call. CDR1 is ENHRY and CDR2 is SYGVKD in the germline V gene. The V and J ends lost 8 bases and 2 bases respectively, with 14 bases between them. The CDR3 contains 14 residues. CDR3 region: CAISEVAATDTQYF. CDR3 coding DNA: TGTGCCATCTCCGAGGTGGCAGCCACAGATACGCAGTATTTT.

The rearrangement links TRBV9 to TRBJ2-2; D could derive from TRBD1 or TRBD2 (5 bases each). There are 15 residues in the CDR3. V was shortened by 0 bases and J by 10 bases, with 16 bases between the two germline ends. Germline CDR1 is SGDLS and CDR2 is YYNGEE. Written as DNA, the CDR3 is TGTGCCAGCAGCGTAGGGGGGACGAAAGGGGAGGAGCTGTTTTTT. Translating gives CASSVGGTKGEELFF.

The chain links TRBV19 to TRBJ2-6, with D possibly being TRBD1 (6 bases). This CDR3 spans 17 amino acids. Germline loops: CDR1 LNHDA, CDR2 SQIVND (reference sequence). The V end lost 4 bases, the J end lost 0 bases, and 13 bases lay between the germline ends. CDR3 sequence: CASSKGHGYSGANVLTF. DNA of the CDR3: TGTGCCAGTAGTAAGGGACACGGCTACTCTGGGGCCAACGTCCTGACTTTC.

The V gene is TRBV5-5, the J gene TRBJ2-2; no definite D call. Between the trimmed V and J ends, which lost 5 bases and 0 bases, there was a span of 8 bases. The CDR3 totals 14 residues. CDR1 and CDR2 from the germline V gene are SGHKS and YYEKEE (reference sequence). CDR3: CASRHDPNTGELFF. CDR3 DNA sequence: TGTGCCAGCAGACATGACCCGAACACCGGGGAGCTGTTTTTT. Full variable domain (outside the CDR3, taken from reference TRBV5-5 and TRBJ2-2): DAGVTQSPTHLIKTRGQQVTLRCSPISGHKSVSWYQQVLGQGPQFIFQYYEKEERGRGNFPDRFSARQFPNYSSELNVNALLLGDSALYLCASRHDPNTGELFFGEGSRLTVL.

This clone has a handful of counts. The chain joins TRBV18 to TRBJ2-1; a possible D gene is TRBD2 (6 bases). The germline CDR1 and CDR2 sequences are KGHSH and LQKENI. This CDR3 spans 15 amino acids. Trimming took off 1 base at V and 7 bases at J, with 14 bases between the two ends. CDR3 protein: CASSPRAGTSNEQFF. In DNA form, the CDR3 reads TGTGCCAGCTCACCACGGGCGGGAACCTCGAATGAGCAGTTCTTC.

This chain uses TRBV3-1 (or the pseudogene TRBV3-2) with TRBJ2-1; D is tentatively TRBD1 or TRBD2 (5 bases each). The CDR3 runs to 15 residues. From germline, CDR1 is LGHDT and CDR2 YNNKEL (reference sequence). V was trimmed by 1 base and J by 5 bases, leaving 12 bases between them. The CDR3 loop reads CASSQVRGDNNEQFF. The CDR3 DNA follows: TGTGCCAGCAGCCAAGTACGAGGGGATAACAATGAGCAGTTCTTC.

This clone was picked up a small number of times. An end of the junction differs from the germline gene, which may be a read error. J is TRBJ1-2 and V is TRBV10-3, with TRBD1 identical over 8 bases. Per the germline V gene, CDR1 is ENHRY and CDR2 is SYGVKD. This CDR3 spans 12 amino acids. The CDR3 DNA is TGTGCCATCAGTGAGGATTCAGGGGGCGCATCCTTC. It is translated as CAISEDSGGASF.

The chain is built from TRBV6-5 and TRBJ1-2; TRBD1 aligns across 9 bases. Germline V gene sequence: CDR1 MNHEY, CDR2 SVGAGI. The V gene end was trimmed by 6 bases and the J gene end by 8 bases; junction bases not matched to a gene: 13. The CDR3 has 15 residues. CDR3 sequence: CASRPQVGQGMGYTF. CDR3 coding DNA: TGTGCCAGCAGGCCACAAGTCGGACAGGGGATGGGCTACACCTTC.